The T cell receptor (beta chain) described here comes from a study of graft-versus-host responses after intestinal transplantation. Trimming removed 3 bases from V and 9 bases from J, with 12 bases in between. This CDR3 contains 13 residues. Looked up from germline, CDR1 is SGHNT and CDR2 is YENEEA. A note on this clone: Its specificity is unknown.

Assay used: immunoSEQ multiplex PCR; TCRdb lists only in-frame clones, some missing. The sample carries 14,000 to 15,000 clones, about 93% recorded once. General study results and limits: Recipient marrow showed GvH clones, some seen first in ileum or blood. Circulating GvH clone levels at their peak were associated with HvG declines (early post-transplant). High graft-versus-host to host-versus-graft clonal ratios were found in allografts of patients who had graft-donor T cell macrochimerism.

The chain couples TRBV11-3 to TRBJ2-1; D uncertain. The clonotype comes from a human patient who received an intestinal transplant, so some T cells may come from the graft donor. The material was PBMCs, obtained 9 days after transplant. The CDR3 region is CASSLGSISEQFF. The CDR3 DNA reads TGTGCCAGCAGCTTGGGTAGTATTAGTGAGCAGTTCTTC.